These 23 T cell receptor beta chains share one sample of origin, sequenced in a study of OX40 agonist ivuxolimab in advanced cancers. Measured with immunoSEQ multiplex PCR; TCRdb has only the in-frame clones, and not every one. The sample contains tens of thousands of clones, more than 80% of which appear only once. The sequenced sample was CD4+ or CD8+ T cells sorted from blood, obtained in a trial of the OX40 agonist ivuxolimab. These receptors came from an adult with an advanced solid tumor such as melanoma, head and neck, liver or kidney cancer.

The V and J genes are TRBV7-9 and TRBJ2-5; no clear D. This CDR3 contains 15 residues. V was pared by 1 base and J by 1 base, with 10 bases between. CDR1 is SEHNR, CDR2 FQNEAQ, per germline (reference sequence). CDR3 nucleotides: TGTGCCAGCAGCTTAGGCGCGAGCAGCCAAGAGACCCAGTACTTC. It is translated as CASSLGASSQETQYF.

Judged by abundance, this clone is medium-sized (0.01 to 0.1%). The chain is built from TRBV7-9 and TRBJ2-2; D call uncertain. Germline CDR1 reads SEHNR; CDR2 reads FQNEAQ (reference sequence). Trimming left V 5 bases short and J 3 bases short, with 10 bases between. This CDR3 comprises 14 residues. Here the CDR3 reads CASSPRLHTGELFF. The DNA of the CDR3 is TGTGCCAGCAGCCCACGACTGCACACCGGGGAGCTGTTTTTT. The full variable domain, its missing parts supplied by reference TRBV7-9 and TRBJ2-2, is DTGVSQNPRHKITKRGQNVTFRCDPISEHNRLYWYRQTLGQGPEFLTYFQNEAQLEKSRLLSDRFSAERPKGSFSTLEIQRTEQGDSAMYLCASSPRLHTGELFFGEGSRLTVL.

The chain couples TRBV5-4 to TRBJ1-1; 8 nucleotides align to TRBD1. The CDR3 spans 11 residues. In germline, CDR1 is SGHNT, CDR2 YYREEE (reference sequence). The V and J ends lost 9 bases and 10 bases, in that order; junction bases with no gene match: 8. The CDR3 DNA reads as TGTGCCATGGGACAGGTCGTGTCAGCTTTCTTT. It specifies CAMGQVVSAFF.

This chain links TRBV2 with TRBJ1-2; D is uncertain. Trimming stripped 4 bases from V and 3 bases from J, with 12 bases between. The CDR3 runs 14 residues. The germline gives CDR1 SNHLY, CDR2 FYNNEI. This chain's CDR3 is CASSVLLTYYGYTF. CDR3 in DNA: TGTGCCAGCAGTGTTCTGCTAACCTACTATGGCTACACCTTC. The full variable domain, with the rest looked up from reference TRBV2 and TRBJ1-2, is EPEVTQTPSHQVTQMGQEVILRCVPISNHLYFYWYRQILGQKVEFLVSFYNNEISEKSEIFDDQFSVERPDGSNFTLKIRSTKLEDSAMYFCASSVLLTYYGYTFGSGTRLTVV.

V gene TRBV27 combines with J gene TRBJ2-7, with D possibly matching TRBD1 (5 bases). V was shortened by 6 bases and J by 2 bases, with 14 bases between the two germline ends. The CDR3 runs to 14 residues. Germline-derived CDR1 and CDR2 are MNHEY and SMNVEV (reference sequence). The CDR3 here is CASSLRQGTYEQYF. CDR3 DNA sequence: TGTGCCAGCAGCCTCCGTCAGGGAACCTACGAGCAGTACTTC.

This chain links TRBV5-1 with TRBJ1-1; the D is unclear. The V end lost 4 bases, the J end lost 1 base, and 11 bases lay between the germline ends. The germline CDR1 and CDR2 sequences are SGHRS and YFSETQ. This CDR3 has 14 residues. The DNA for the CDR3 is TGCGCCAGCAGCGGGTATGGGTCGAACACTGAAGCTTTCTTT. This translates into CASSGYGSNTEAFF.

In nucleotides, the CDR3 is TGTGCCAGTAGTCCCTCCCCTCGGGCCGAGCAGTACTTC. Translation: CASSPSPRAEQYF. This chain connects TRBV19 to TRBJ2-7, with D unclear. This CDR3 region has 13 residues. The V gene lost 5 bases and the J gene lost 6 bases, with 14 bases spanning the gap. Germline V gene sequence: CDR1 LNHDA, CDR2 SQIVND (reference sequence). Variable domain in full (rest from reference TRBV19 and TRBJ2-7): DGGITQSPKYLFRKEGQNVTLSCEQNLNHDAMYWYRQDPGQGLRLIYYSQIVNDFQKGDIAEGYSVSREKKESFPLTVTSAQKNPTAFYLCASSPSPRAEQYFGPGTRLTVT.

The chain has TRBV7-9 and TRBJ1-2, with 7 bases matching TRBD1. The CDR3 is made up of 14 amino acids. Germline loops: CDR1 SEHNR, CDR2 FQNEAQ (reference sequence). The V and J ends lost 1 base and 8 bases, in that order; junction bases with no gene match: 7. This CDR3 is CASSLGTGSEGYTF. Written as DNA, the CDR3 is TGTGCCAGCAGCTTAGGGACAGGCTCGGAAGGCTACACCTTC.

This clone was detected a few times. The chain couples TRBV7-6 to TRBJ1-4; 11 positions agree with TRBD1. Germline V gene sequence: CDR1 SGHVS, CDR2 FNYEAQ. This CDR3 has 15 residues. V lost 5 bases and J lost 7; bases outside the gene matches: 6. The CDR3 reads CASSNGQGAGEKLFF. CDR3 DNA: TGTGCCAGCAGCAACGGACAGGGGGCCGGTGAAAAACTGTTTTTT.

CDR3 DNA sequence: TGTGCCAGCAACCTGCAGGAGGGGTACAATGAGCAGTTCTTC. Its translation: CASNLQEGYNEQFF. This chain connects TRBV28 to TRBJ2-1, with a possible D match to TRBD2 (6 bases). CDR3 length equals 14 residues. The germline V and J ends were trimmed by 7 bases and 4 bases, with 14 bases remaining between them. Germline assignment: CDR1 MDHEN and CDR2 SYDVKM.

This clone was observed a few times. The rearrangement uses TRBV6-5 and TRBJ2-2; tentative D call: TRBD2 (5 bases). This CDR3 is 14 amino acids long. Germline CDR1 is MNHEY and CDR2 is SVGAGI. The V end was cut by 3 bases, the J end by 3 bases, with 8 bases between. The CDR3 region is CASSYGGYTGELFF. The CDR3 region has the DNA TGTGCCAGCAGTTATGGAGGATACACCGGGGAGCTGTTTTTT.

J is TRBJ2-7 and V is TRBV5-1; 10 positions agree with TRBD2. Germline CDR1 SGHRS, CDR2 YFSETQ. The CDR3 contains 16 residues. V was clipped by 5 bases and J by 0 bases; unmatched bases: 8. In DNA form, the CDR3 reads TGCGCCAGCAGTCCTACTAGCGGGACTAACTCCTACGAGCAGTACTTC. It yields the protein CASSPTSGTNSYEQYF.

The CDR3 sequence is CASSGGGSVADTQYF. CDR3 nucleotide sequence: TGTGCCAGCAGCGGCGGGGGTAGTGTGGCAGATACGCAGTATTTT. J is TRBJ2-3 and V is TRBV9; 7 nucleotides line up with TRBD2. J lost 4 bases, V lost 3 bases, and 8 bases had no gene match. This CDR3 is 15 amino acids long. The germline V gene encodes CDR1 SGDLS and CDR2 YYNGEE.

This clone was detected only a few times. CDR3: CASSPSGRKNIQYF. The CDR3 nucleotides read TGTGCCAGCTCCCCTAGCGGGAGGAAAAACATTCAGTACTTC. The chain uses TRBV7-8 and TRBJ2-4, with 11 bases identical to TRBD2. Losses at the gene ends were 8 bases for V and 4 bases for J; bases not matched to a gene: 4. CDR3 length equals 14 residues. The germline gives CDR1 SGHVS, CDR2 FQNEAQ. The complete variable domain, with remaining parts taken from reference TRBV7-8 and TRBJ2-4, reads GAGVSQSPRYKVAKRGQDVALRCDPISGHVSLFWYQQALGQGPEFLTYFQNEAQLDKSGLPSDRFFAERPEGSVSTLKIQRTQQEDSAVYLCASSPSGRKNIQYFGAGTRLSVL.

J is TRBJ2-7 and V is TRBV7-2; maybe TRBD1 (5 bases). Germline assignment: CDR1 SGHTA and CDR2 FQGNSA. Between the trimmed V and J ends, which lost 1 base and 6 bases, there was a span of 13 bases. The CDR3 covers 14 residues. This CDR3 reads CASSLDWAGREQYF. CDR3 nucleotide sequence: TGTGCCAGCAGCTTAGATTGGGCAGGGCGCGAGCAGTACTTC.

A note on this clone: This same CDR3 is encoded by further DNA sequences in the sample. The V call is TRBV11-1, the J call TRBJ2-5; D is ambiguous. Germline CDR1 SGHAT, CDR2 FQDESV (reference sequence). The CDR3 has 13 amino acids. The V end lost 3 bases, the J end lost 1 base, and 6 bases lay between the germline ends. This CDR3 is CASSFGSQETQYF. Written as DNA, the CDR3 is TGTGCCAGCAGCTTCGGCAGCCAAGAGACCCAGTACTTC.

This chain joins TRBV7-8 and TRBJ1-1; D unresolved. Germline CDR1 SGHVS, CDR2 FQNEAQ. This CDR3 is 14 amino acids long. Trimming cost V 2 bases and J 3 bases, with 10 bases left between them. The CDR3 sequence: CASSLSGGDTEAFF. CDR3 sequence (DNA): TGTGCCAGCAGCTTATCGGGTGGGGACACTGAAGCTTTCTTT.

This clone has just one count. This chain connects TRBV18 to TRBJ2-1, with 13 bases matching TRBD2. Per germline, CDR1 KGHSH and CDR2 LQKENI. The CDR3 consists of 16 residues. V shed 4 bases, J shed 1 base, and the junction held 1 base outside the gene matches. CDR3 region: CASSLLAGGSYNEQFF. The CDR3 DNA is TGTGCCAGCTCACTACTAGCGGGAGGGTCCTACAATGAGCAGTTCTTC.

This chain links TRBV19 with TRBJ1-2, with 9 positions matching TRBD1. V was clipped by 9 bases and J by 5 bases; unmatched bases: 4. This CDR3 contains 12 residues. Germline CDR1 is LNHDA and CDR2 is SQIVND (reference sequence). The CDR3 spells CASSGQGYGYTF. CDR3 in DNA: TGTGCCAGCTCGGGACAGGGTTATGGCTACACCTTC.

The V call is TRBV30, the J call TRBJ2-6; D gene unclear. The CDR3 is 17 residues long. CDR1 and CDR2 (germline): GTSNPN, SVGIG (reference sequence). The germline V and J ends were trimmed by 0 bases and 1 base, with 13 bases remaining between them. The CDR3 sequence: CAWSVPRQLSGANVLTF. Written as DNA, the CDR3 is TGTGCCTGGAGTGTACCCCGCCAGTTATCTGGGGCCAACGTCCTGACTTTC. Supplemented by reference TRBV30 and TRBJ2-6, the full variable domain reads SQTIHQWPATLVQPVGSPLSLECTVEGTSNPNLYWYRQAAGRGLQLLFYSVGIGQISSEVPQNLSASRPQDRQFILSSKKLLLSDSGFYLCAWSVPRQLSGANVLTFGAGSRLTVL.

This clone was found many times. This chain connects TRBV5-1 to TRBJ2-3; D ambiguous. Trimming left V 3 bases short and J 2 bases short, with 16 bases between. The CDR3 loop spans 16 amino acids. Germline CDR1 SGHRS, CDR2 YFSETQ. In DNA, the CDR3 is TGCGCCAGCAGCTCGGACGGTCAACAACACACAGATACGCAGTATTTT. Translation gives CASSSDGQQHTDTQYF.

The genes are TRBV5-4 and TRBJ2-1; D is possibly TRBD2 (6 bases). From germline, CDR1 is SGHNT and CDR2 YYREEE (reference sequence). Trimming took 0 bases from V and 8 from J, leaving 9 bases between them. The CDR3 extends over 13 amino acids. CDR3 amino acids: CASSLAGSHEQFF. The CDR3 region has the DNA TGTGCCAGCAGCTTGGCCGGGAGTCATGAGCAGTTCTTC.

V and J are TRBV5-4 and TRBJ1-1; D perhaps matches TRBD1 (6 bases). V was cut by 4 bases and J by 1 base, with 14 bases left in between. The V gene's germline CDR1 is SGHNT and CDR2 YYREEE (reference sequence). This CDR3 comprises 15 residues. CDR3 sequence (DNA): TGTGCCAGCAGCCGGCAGGGGAGAGGGAACACTGAAGCTTTCTTT. Amino acids: CASSRQGRGNTEAFF.